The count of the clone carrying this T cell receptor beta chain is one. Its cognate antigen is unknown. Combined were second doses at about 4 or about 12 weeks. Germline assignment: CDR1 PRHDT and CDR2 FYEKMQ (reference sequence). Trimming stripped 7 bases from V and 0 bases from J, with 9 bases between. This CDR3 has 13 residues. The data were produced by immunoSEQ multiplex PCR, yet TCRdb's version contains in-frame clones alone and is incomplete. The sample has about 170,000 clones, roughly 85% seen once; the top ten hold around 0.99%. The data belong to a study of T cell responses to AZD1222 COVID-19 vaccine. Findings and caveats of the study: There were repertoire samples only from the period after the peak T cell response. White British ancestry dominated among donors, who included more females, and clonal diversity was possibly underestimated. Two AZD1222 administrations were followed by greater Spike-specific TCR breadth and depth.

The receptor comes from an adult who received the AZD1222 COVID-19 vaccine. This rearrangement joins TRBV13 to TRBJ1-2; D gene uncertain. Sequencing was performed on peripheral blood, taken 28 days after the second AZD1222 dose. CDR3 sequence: CASTWTANYGYTF. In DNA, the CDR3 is TGTGCCAGCACCTGGACGGCTAACTATGGCTACACCTTC.